This entry lists 27 T cell receptor beta chains sequenced from one sample in a study of technical replicates of blood from several donors (dated by TCRdb to between 2016 and 2019). Preparation of the library involved the immunoSEQ multiplex PCR assay. TCRdb mirrors the immuneACCESS table, restricted to in-frame sequences. Some clones are absent from its copies; in checked studies, under half trace to an unresolved V gene, and the reason for the others is unknown. Within this sample are 13,000 or so clones, with 85% to 95% of them counted one time only. The ten top clones hold approximately 6.3% of the sample. The source material was PBMCs. These receptors were obtained from a human donor in good health.

The chain is built from TRBV6-1 and TRBJ2-6, with 11 nucleotides matching TRBD1. Germline V gene data show CDR1 as MNHNS and CDR2 as SASEGT. The V segment lost 0 bases and the J segment 3 bases; nucleotides outside the gene matches: 4. This CDR3 spans 18 amino acids. CDR3 coding DNA: TGTGCCAGCAGTGAAGCTGGGACAGGGGGTGGTGGGGCCAACGTCCTGACTTTC. This encodes CASSEAGTGGGGANVLTF.

The chain has TRBV28 and TRBJ1-5, with 11 bases identical to TRBD1. The CDR3 runs to 17 residues. Germline values: CDR1 MDHEN, CDR2 SYDVKM. With V trimmed by 4 bases and J by 2 bases, 7 bases remained unmatched. The CDR3 reads CASSSAGTGGGNQPQHF. CDR3 nucleotide sequence: TGTGCCAGCAGTTCGGCAGGGACAGGGGGGGGCAATCAGCCCCAGCATTTT.

The chain joins TRBV10-1 to TRBJ2-1; D is ambiguous. This CDR3 has 12 residues. The V end lost 4 bases, the J end lost 9 bases, and 10 bases lay between the germline ends. The germline V gene encodes CDR1 WNHNN and CDR2 SYGVQD (reference sequence). Written as DNA, the CDR3 is TGCGCCAGCAGTGTACTCTCCGGTGAGCAGTTCTTC. It yields the protein CASSVLSGEQFF.

The rearrangement joins TRBV5-1 to TRBJ2-1; D call uncertain. The CDR3 spans 13 residues. Germline-derived CDR1 and CDR2 are SGHRS and YFSETQ. Trimming cost V 3 bases and J 1 base, with 5 bases left between them. Here the CDR3 DNA reads TGCGCCAGCAGCTCCGGGTCCTACAATGAGCAGTTCTTC. It translates to CASSSGSYNEQFF.

The rearrangement links TRBV11-3 to TRBJ2-3; 9 bases line up with TRBD2. Germline CDR1 and CDR2: SGHNT and YENEEA. The CDR3 has 18 residues. With V trimmed by 3 bases and J by 5 bases, 15 bases remained unmatched. CDR3 region: CASSFSGRGLAGLDTQYF. DNA for the CDR3: TGTGCCAGCAGCTTTAGCGGTCGCGGGCTAGCGGGATTAGATACGCAGTATTTT. The full variable domain, in which reference TRBV11-3 and TRBJ2-3 provide the parts outside the CDR3, is EAGVVQSPRYKIIEKKQPVAFWCNPISGHNTLYWYLQNLGQGPELLIRYENEEAVDDSQLPKDRFSAERLKGVDSTLKIQPAELGDSAVYLCASSFSGRGLAGLDTQYFGPGTRLTVL.

V usage is TRBV5-4 and J usage is TRBJ2-7; possibly TRBD1 for D (5 bases). Germline CDR1 reads SGHNT; CDR2 reads YYREEE (reference sequence). Trimming shortened V by 4 bases and J by 1 base, and 9 bases separated the two germline ends. This CDR3 region has 13 residues. The DNA of the CDR3 is TGTGCCAGCAGCAGCAGGGATTCCTACGAGCAGTACTTC. It yields the protein CASSSRDSYEQYF.

The V gene is TRBV6-6, the J gene TRBJ1-1; no definite D call. The CDR3 spans 14 residues. CDR1 is MNHNY and CDR2 is SVGAGI in the germline V gene (reference sequence). V lost 5 bases, J lost 1 base, and 11 bases lay in between. CDR3 residues: CASSGLLENTEAFF. The CDR3 DNA follows: TGTGCCAGCAGTGGACTCCTGGAGAACACTGAAGCTTTCTTT.

The chain couples TRBV9 to TRBJ2-3, with D uncertain. The germline V and J ends were trimmed by 0 bases and 4 bases, with 3 bases remaining between them. The CDR3 runs to 12 residues. CDR1 is SGDLS and CDR2 is YYNGEE in the germline V gene. CDR3 DNA: TGTGCCAGCAGCGTAGTAGCAGATACGCAGTATTTT. Protein: CASSVVADTQYF.

This chain uses TRBV11-2 with TRBJ2-3; the match to TRBD2 covers 9 bases. The CDR3 is 15 residues long. Germline V gives CDR1 SGHAT, CDR2 FQNNGV. Trimming took 6 bases from V and 1 from J; bases not matched to a gene: 5. The DNA of the CDR3 is TGTGCCAGCAGTCCTAGACTAGCGGGCACAGATACGCAGTATTTT. This encodes CASSPRLAGTDTQYF.

As DNA, the CDR3 is TGCGCCAGCAGACTAGCGGGAGGCAACACCGGGGAGCTGTTTTTT. Translated: CASRLAGGNTGELFF. The V gene is TRBV5-1, the J gene TRBJ2-2; 12 nucleotides agree with TRBD2. V dropped 5 bases and J dropped 2; count of bases not matched to a gene: 1. The germline V gene encodes CDR1 SGHRS and CDR2 YFSETQ. The CDR3 contains 15 residues.

This chain joins TRBV5-1 and TRBJ2-2, with D possibly matching TRBD2 (6 bases). The CDR3 is made up of 15 amino acids. V lost 4 bases to trimming and J lost 0 bases, with 10 bases between them. CDR1 SGHRS and CDR2 YFSETQ come from the germline V gene. The CDR3 here is CASSPGTPNTGELFF. DNA of the CDR3: TGCGCCAGCAGCCCCGGGACTCCGAACACCGGGGAGCTGTTTTTT.

This clone appeared once. This sequence joins TRBV5-8 and TRBJ1-4; tentatively, D is TRBD1 (6 bases). The germline gives CDR1 SGHTS, CDR2 YDEGEE. The CDR3 is 12 amino acids. The CDR3 loop is CASQGTNEKLFF. CDR3 DNA sequence: TGTGCTAGCCAGGGGACTAATGAAAAACTGTTTTTT.

The chain combines TRBV19 with TRBJ2-4; 9 nucleotides align to TRBD1. The J segment lost 9 bases and the V segment lost 3 bases, leaving 3 bases of the junction unmatched. Germline V lookup: CDR1 LNHDA, CDR2 SQIVND (reference sequence). The CDR3 loop spans 13 amino acids. This chain's CDR3 is CASSMGQGAIQYF. The CDR3 bases are TGTGCCAGTAGTATGGGACAGGGAGCCATTCAGTACTTC.

The genes are TRBV6-5 and TRBJ2-7; 10 bases line up with TRBD1. The CDR3 loop spans 15 amino acids. V dropped 2 bases and J dropped 3; count of bases not matched to a gene: 4. Germline CDR1 and CDR2: MNHEY and SVGAGI. The CDR3 DNA reads as TGTGCCAGCAGTTACCGAGGACAGGGGGGCTACGAGCAGTACTTC. Translation: CASSYRGQGGYEQYF.

V and J are TRBV2 and TRBJ2-7; 7 bases are a match to TRBD2. Germline CDR1 and CDR2: SNHLY and FYNNEI. The CDR3 sequence is 15 residues long. V lost 6 bases, J lost 2 bases, and 10 bases stayed unmatched. The CDR3 here is CASRESEGGAYEQYF. CDR3 nucleotides: TGTGCCAGCAGAGAGAGCGAGGGAGGGGCCTACGAGCAGTACTTC.

This clone showed up just once. The rearrangement joins TRBV18 to TRBJ2-7; 9 bases map to TRBD1. J gave up 6 bases and V 1 base, and 4 bases lay outside the gene matches. This CDR3 contains 14 residues. Germline CDR1 KGHSH, CDR2 LQKENI. The CDR3 DNA follows: TGTGCCAGCTCACCACGGGGGACAGGGCTCGAGCAGTACTTC. Translation: CASSPRGTGLEQYF.

This rearrangement joins TRBV7-9 to TRBJ2-3, with TRBD2 matching over 8 bases. The CDR3 runs to 16 residues. J was trimmed by 3 bases and V by 1 base; bases with no gene match: 6. CDR1 is SEHNR, CDR2 FQNEAQ, per germline (reference sequence). The CDR3 protein is CASSLGEREHTDTQYF. Here the CDR3 DNA reads TGTGCCAGCAGCTTAGGGGAGCGGGAGCATACAGATACGCAGTATTTT.

The chain couples TRBV7-3 to TRBJ2-1; 14 nucleotides match TRBD2. The germline gives CDR1 SGHTA, CDR2 FQGTGA. V lost 4 bases and J lost 10; bases outside the gene matches: 6. The CDR3 has 15 residues. The CDR3 is CASSSGTSGSEEQFF. The CDR3 bases are TGTGCCAGCAGCTCCGGGACTAGCGGGAGTGAAGAGCAGTTCTTC.

This chain uses TRBV10-2 with TRBJ2-5; the match to TRBD1 covers 11 bases. With V trimmed by 8 bases and J by 5 bases, 7 bases remained unmatched. The CDR3 is 14 amino acids. The germline V gene encodes CDR1 WSHSY and CDR2 SAAADI. The chain's CDR3 is CASWGQGEEETQYF. The CDR3 DNA follows: TGCGCCAGCTGGGGACAGGGGGAAGAGGAGACCCAGTACTTC.

The CDR3 nucleotides are TGTGCCAGCTCGCAGGCCAAACACACTGAAGCTTTCTTT. Amino acid sequence: CASSQAKHTEAFF. The chain recombines TRBV18 with TRBJ1-1, with unresolved D. Germline V CDR1 and CDR2: KGHSH, LQKENI. CDR3 length: 13 amino acids. Trimming pared 6 bases from V and 3 bases from J, leaving 11 bases between.

The chain links TRBV19 to TRBJ1-2; possible D gene TRBD1, 5 bases. Trimming pared 5 bases from V and 0 bases from J, leaving 13 bases between. CDR1 and CDR2 (germline): LNHDA, SQIVND (reference sequence). This CDR3 spans 15 amino acids. CDR3: CASSPGGGSNYGYTF. The DNA of the CDR3 is TGTGCCAGTAGTCCCGGGGGGGGATCTAACTATGGCTACACCTTC.

This rearrangement joins TRBV6-6 to TRBJ2-7; tentatively, D is TRBD2 (5 bases). Germline lookup yields CDR1 MNHNY and CDR2 SVGAGI (reference sequence). The CDR3 extends over 15 amino acids. Trimming cost V 6 bases and J 3 bases, with 18 bases left between them. CDR3 bases: TGTGCCAGCAGCCCCTCCACCGGTAGCGACTACGAGCAGTACTTC. It codes for CASSPSTGSDYEQYF.

The sample holds one count of this clone. This chain connects TRBV18 to TRBJ1-1; 7 nucleotides align to TRBD1. V gave up 4 bases and J gave up 6 bases; unmatched junction bases: 11. Germline CDR1 KGHSH, CDR2 LQKENI. The CDR3 loop spans 15 amino acids. The CDR3 nucleotides read TGTGCCAGCTCACTCTACCTGACAGGGTCCTCTGAAGCTTTCTTT. Its translation is CASSLYLTGSSEAFF.

The V and J genes are TRBV6-1 and TRBJ2-7; D perhaps matches TRBD1 (5 bases). This CDR3 is built from 14 residues. Trimming removed 0 bases from V and 4 bases from J, with 10 bases in between. Per germline, CDR1 MNHNS and CDR2 SASEGT. The CDR3 DNA reads as TGTGCCAGCAGTGAAGCCAGGGCCGCTTACGAGCAGTACTTC. Its translation is CASSEARAAYEQYF.

This chain uses TRBV6-4 with TRBJ2-2; a weak D match, TRBD1 (5 bases). The CDR3 spans 14 residues. Trimming removed 2 bases at V and 6 bases at J, with 10 bases between. The V gene's germline CDR1 is MRHNA and CDR2 SNTAGT. Here the CDR3 reads CASSDVQDAGELFF. In DNA form, the CDR3 reads TGTGCCAGCAGTGACGTACAGGACGCCGGGGAGCTGTTTTTT.

The chain uses TRBV10-3 and TRBJ1-5; perhaps TRBD1 as D (5 bases). The germline CDR1 and CDR2 sequences are ENHRY and SYGVKD. Trimming removed 2 bases at V and 0 bases at J, with 17 bases between. CDR3 length equals 18 residues. The CDR3 protein is CAISEQGGGEHSNQPQHF. CDR3 DNA sequence: TGTGCCATCAGTGAGCAGGGCGGGGGAGAGCATAGCAATCAGCCCCAGCATTTT.

This rearrangement joins TRBV5-1 to TRBJ1-4; 8 bases match TRBD1. V dropped 4 bases and J dropped 8; count of bases not matched to a gene: 10. Looked up from germline, CDR1 is SGHRS and CDR2 is YFSETQ. The CDR3 loop spans 15 amino acids. CDR3 DNA: TGCGCCAGCAGCCAACAGGGGGTAGCCGAAGAAAAACTGTTTTTT. Translating it yields CASSQQGVAEEKLFF.